One sample yielded the 31 T cell receptor beta chains listed below, sequenced in a study of blood T cell repertoires in COVID-19. The table came from immunoSEQ multiplex PCR; TCRdb's copy has only in-frame clones and leaves some out. The table lists roughly 190,000 clones, about nine tenths of them singletons. Sequencing used peripheral blood. These TCRs come from a woman in her sixties with COVID-19, enrolled during active disease.

V is TRBV7-9 and J is TRBJ2-7, with TRBD2 matching over 7 bases. Germline V CDR1 and CDR2: SEHNR, FQNEAQ (reference sequence). V gave up 4 bases and J gave up 0 bases; unmatched junction bases: 6. This CDR3 spans 15 amino acids. CDR3 amino acids: CASSWGGSASYEQYF. The CDR3 nucleotides read TGTGCCAGCAGCTGGGGCGGGAGTGCCTCCTACGAGCAGTACTTC.

The count of this clone is one. J is TRBJ2-7 and V is TRBV6-1, with 7 bases identical to TRBD2. This CDR3 is built from 17 residues. Trimming removed 4 bases from V and 3 bases from J; junction bases left unmatched: 15. Germline CDR1 MNHNS, CDR2 SASEGT. The CDR3 bases are TGTGCCAGCAGTGGTGGCCCGGGCGGGAGTAGGGTCTACGAGCAGTACTTC. Translating it yields CASSGGPGGSRVYEQYF.

The chain joins TRBV24-1 to TRBJ2-1; 10 bases map to TRBD1. The germline V gene encodes CDR1 KGHDR and CDR2 SFDVKD. The CDR3 loop spans 15 amino acids. Losses at the gene ends were 9 bases for V and 3 bases for J; bases not matched to a gene: 7. The CDR3: CATQMRTGGYNEQFF. Written as DNA, the CDR3 is TGTGCCACCCAGATGAGGACAGGGGGCTACAATGAGCAGTTCTTC.

The chain couples TRBV18 to TRBJ2-7; a weak D match, TRBD1 (6 bases). Germline-derived CDR1 and CDR2 are KGHSH and LQKENI. CDR3 length: 12 amino acids. With 9 bases removed from V and 3 bases from J, the gap between germline ends came to 12 bases. CDR3 sequence: CARLLGGYEQYF. CDR3 nucleotides: TGTGCCAGGCTCTTAGGGGGCTACGAGCAGTACTTC. Variable domain in full (rest from reference TRBV18 and TRBJ2-7): NAGVMQNPRHLVRRRGQEARLRCSPMKGHSHVYWYRQLPEEGLKFMVYLQKENIIDESGMPKERFSAEFPKEGPSILRIQQVVRGDSAAYFCARLLGGYEQYFGPGTRLTVT.

This chain joins TRBV13 and TRBJ1-4, with 10 bases that match TRBD1. Germline CDR1 and CDR2: PRHDT and FYEKMQ (reference sequence). V was pared by 3 bases and J by 8 bases, with 6 bases of the junction left unmatched. The CDR3 length is 15 residues. For the CDR3, the DNA is TGTGCCAGCAGCTTCTCCGGGACAGGGGTGGAAAAACTGTTTTTT. The encoded protein is CASSFSGTGVEKLFF.

This clone was seen more than once but under ten times. The chain combines TRBV28 with TRBJ2-7; 8 bases agree with TRBD2. The length of the CDR3 is 15 residues. J was trimmed by 2 bases and V by 1 base; bases with no gene match: 4. Germline CDR1 reads MDHEN; CDR2 reads SYDVKM. The CDR3 DNA reads TGTGCCAGCAGTTTATTTCCGGGGGGGACCTACGAGCAGTACTTC. Translation gives CASSLFPGGTYEQYF.

The CDR3 reads CAAKLGASEAFF. In DNA form, the CDR3 reads TGTGCCGCAAAACTGGGGGCATCTGAAGCTTTCTTT. The chain uses TRBV30 and TRBJ1-1, with TRBD1 as a possible D gene (6 bases). CDR3 length: 12 amino acids. V lost 8 bases, J lost 6 bases, and 16 bases lay in between. Germline CDR1 is GTSNPN and CDR2 is SVGIG (reference sequence). The variable domain in full, with the rest retrieved from reference TRBV30 and TRBJ1-1, is SQTIHQWPATLVQPVGSPLSLECTVEGTSNPNLYWYRQAAGRGLQLLFYSVGIGQISSEVPQNLSASRPQDRQFILSSKKLLLSDSGFYLCAAKLGASEAFFGQGTRLTVV.

As regards this clone: The sample has other DNA sequences that encode this CDR3 too. The J gene is TRBJ1-5, the V gene TRBV15, with D perhaps TRBD1 (6 bases). The V and J ends lost 2 bases and 4 bases respectively, with 9 bases between them. This CDR3 contains 14 residues. CDR1 is LNHNV and CDR2 is YYDKDF in the germline V gene (reference sequence). The CDR3 DNA follows: TGTGCCACCAGCAGATCAGGGGTTAATCAGCCCCAGCATTTT. This encodes CATSRSGVNQPQHF.

This clone turned up a few times. This sequence joins TRBV5-1 and TRBJ1-5, with D unclear. V lost 2 bases and J lost 7, with 10 bases in between. The CDR3 runs to 13 residues. Per germline, CDR1 SGHRS and CDR2 YFSETQ. The CDR3 loop reads CASSLIEGQPQHF. The CDR3 bases are TGCGCCAGCAGCTTAATTGAGGGACAGCCCCAGCATTTT.

The chain employs TRBV10-3 and TRBJ1-5; the D gene is possibly TRBD1 (6 bases). Germline CDR1 and CDR2: ENHRY and SYGVKD. There are 16 residues in the CDR3. Trimming took 0 bases from V and 0 from J, leaving 9 bases between them. CDR3 protein: CAISESRGNSNQPQHF. The CDR3 DNA reads TGTGCCATCAGTGAGTCGAGGGGGAATAGCAATCAGCCCCAGCATTTT.

The genes are TRBV6-2 or TRBV6-3 and TRBJ2-5; TRBD1 might be the D (5 bases). Germline V gene lookup returns CDR1 MNHEY and CDR2 SVGEGT. Trimming removed 2 bases at V and 5 bases at J, with 18 bases between. The CDR3 runs to 16 residues. The CDR3 DNA sequence: TGTGCCAGCAGTTACGCCCCAGGGATGGGTCAGGAGACCCAGTACTTC. Protein: CASSYAPGMGQETQYF.

CDR3 loop: CASFPGSNQPQHF. For the CDR3, the DNA is TGTGCCAGCTTCCCAGGTAGCAATCAGCCCCAGCATTTT. The V gene is TRBV28, the J gene TRBJ1-5; D not certain. The germline CDR1 and CDR2 sequences are MDHEN and SYDVKM. V gave up 8 bases and J gave up 0 bases, with 8 bases separating them. This CDR3 region has 13 residues.

This chain uses TRBV28 with TRBJ1-2, with D possibly being TRBD1 (5 bases). V dropped 2 bases and J dropped 4 bases, with 11 bases sitting between them. Per the germline V gene, CDR1 is MDHEN and CDR2 is SYDVKM. The CDR3 has 14 amino acids. The CDR3 sequence: CASSLPGLIYGYTF. The DNA of the CDR3 is TGTGCCAGCAGTTTACCGGGACTGATCTATGGCTACACCTTC.

In its sample, this clone was seen a few times. The DNA of the CDR3 is TGTGCCAGCAGCTACAAACTAACGACAGGGGGCTCTGGCTACACCTTC. It is translated as CASSYKLTTGGSGYTF. This chain links TRBV5-6 with TRBJ1-2, with TRBD1 identical over 10 bases. This CDR3 has 16 residues. Germline lookup yields CDR1 SGHDT and CDR2 YYEEEE. Trimming removed 3 bases from V and 7 bases from J; junction bases left unmatched: 12. The complete variable domain, with remaining parts taken from reference TRBV5-6 and TRBJ1-2, reads DAGVTQSPTHLIKTRGQQVTLRCSPKSGHDTVSWYQQALGQGPQFIFQYYEEEERQRGNFPDRFSGHQFPNYSSELNVNALLLGDSALYLCASSYKLTTGGSGYTFGSGTRLTVV.

This chain connects TRBV15 to TRBJ1-3; D possibly corresponds to TRBD1 (6 bases). CDR1 and CDR2 from the germline V gene are LNHNV and YYDKDF (reference sequence). V was clipped by 0 bases and J by 2 bases, with 11 bases between them. The CDR3 extends over 16 amino acids. CDR3 in amino acids: CATSRELRGTGNTIYF. CDR3 sequence (DNA): TGTGCCACCAGCAGAGAATTGAGGGGGACTGGAAACACCATATATTTT.

V and J are TRBV6-5 and TRBJ2-2; 12 bases are shared with TRBD2. The CDR3 extends over 14 amino acids. Germline V gene data show CDR1 as MNHEY and CDR2 as SVGAGI. The trim removed 10 bases at V and 3 bases at J, leaving 3 bases unmatched. This chain's CDR3 is CAIRLAGDTGELFF. CDR3 DNA: TGTGCCATCCGACTAGCGGGAGACACCGGGGAGCTGTTTTTT.

The chain uses TRBV19 and TRBJ2-2, with 11 nucleotides matching TRBD1. The CDR3 spans 17 residues. Germline V gene data show CDR1 as LNHDA and CDR2 as SQIVND (reference sequence). Trimming at V came to 1 base and at J to 3 bases, leaving 4 bases not matched to a gene. Here the CDR3 reads CASSIAPGQGDTGELFF. DNA of the CDR3: TGTGCCAGTAGTATAGCCCCGGGACAGGGGGACACCGGGGAGCTGTTTTTT.

The rearrangement joins TRBV19 to TRBJ2-1, with 11 bases identical to TRBD2. The CDR3 runs to 15 residues. Germline CDR1 and CDR2: LNHDA and SQIVND (reference sequence). Trimming removed 4 bases from V and 9 bases from J; junction bases left unmatched: 8. CDR3 protein: CASSTDSGRASEQFF. The CDR3 region has the DNA TGTGCCAGTAGTACAGATAGCGGGAGGGCGAGTGAGCAGTTCTTC.

J is TRBJ2-2 and V is TRBV5-4; D is ambiguous. CDR3 length equals 15 residues. The germline V gene encodes CDR1 SGHNT and CDR2 YYREEE (reference sequence). Trimming left V 1 base short and J 1 base short, with 8 bases between. The CDR3, as DNA: TGTGCCAGCAGCTTGTTCGCAGGGAACACCGGGGAGCTGTTTTTT. It encodes CASSLFAGNTGELFF.

The rearrangement links TRBV10-1 to TRBJ1-6, with TRBD1 identical over 7 bases. Germline lookup yields CDR1 WNHNN and CDR2 SYGVQD (reference sequence). The CDR3 runs to 13 residues. J lost 11 bases, V lost 2 bases, and 3 bases had no gene match. The CDR3 loop reads CASSEGTETPLHF. The DNA for the CDR3 is TGCGCCAGCAGTGAGGGGACAGAAACACCCCTCCACTTT.

The chain has TRBV27 and TRBJ1-1; no firm D call. V shed 0 bases and J shed 4 bases, with 9 bases lying between them. The germline V gene has CDR1 MNHEY and CDR2 SMNVEV (reference sequence). The CDR3 spans 14 residues. CDR3 coding DNA: TGTGCCAGCAGTTTATCGAGGGTAGTCACTGAAGCTTTCTTT. Its translation is CASSLSRVVTEAFF.

The J gene is TRBJ1-1, the V gene TRBV10-3; 9 positions agree with TRBD1. The germline gives CDR1 ENHRY, CDR2 SYGVKD. V lost 3 bases and J lost 7; bases outside the gene matches: 12. This CDR3 is built from 16 residues. The CDR3 DNA follows: TGTGCCATCAGTGACCCGGACAGGGGAAAGGGCCTTGAAGCTTTCTTT. Translated, it gives CAISDPDRGKGLEAFF.

This clone was observed a few times. The genes are TRBV6-2 or TRBV6-3 and TRBJ2-7; 14 bases map to TRBD2. The CDR3 is 15 residues long. CDR1 and CDR2 (germline): MNHEY, SVGEGT. After removal of 6 bases from V and 3 bases from J, the junction contained 4 bases not matched to a gene. CDR3 coding DNA: TGTGCCAGCAGCTCGGGACTAGCGGGAGACTACGAGCAGTACTTC. This encodes CASSSGLAGDYEQYF.

The chain combines TRBV27 with TRBJ1-1; D perhaps matches TRBD1 (6 bases). Trimming left V 6 bases short and J 6 bases short, with 17 bases between. This CDR3 region has 14 residues. From germline, CDR1 is MNHEY and CDR2 SMNVEV (reference sequence). The chain's CDR3 is CASSLQGFLAEAFF. The CDR3 coding sequence is TGTGCCAGCAGCCTACAGGGTTTTCTCGCTGAAGCTTTCTTT.

The V and J genes are TRBV5-5 and TRBJ1-2; D remains unclear. CDR3 size: 15 residues. V dropped 5 bases and J dropped 0 bases, with 14 bases sitting between them. Germline V gene data show CDR1 as SGHKS and CDR2 as YYEKEE (reference sequence). The CDR3 loop is CASRRVGAANYGYTF. The CDR3 DNA reads TGTGCCAGCAGGCGAGTAGGAGCGGCTAACTATGGCTACACCTTC.

The chain has TRBV28 and TRBJ1-1; D gene uncertain. The CDR3 has 13 residues. Germline values: CDR1 MDHEN, CDR2 SYDVKM. The germline V and J ends were trimmed by 2 bases and 3 bases, with 7 bases remaining between them. The DNA of the CDR3 is TGTGCCAGCAGTTTACCGGGTGACACTGAAGCTTTCTTT. Its protein product is CASSLPGDTEAFF. The complete variable domain, with remaining parts taken from reference TRBV28 and TRBJ1-1, reads DVKVTQSSRYLVKRTGEKVFLECVQDMDHENMFWYRQDPGLGLRLIYFSYDVKMKEKGDIPEGYSVSREKKERFSLILESASTNQTSMYLCASSLPGDTEAFFGQGTRLTVV.

The chain is built from TRBV29-1 and TRBJ1-1; D is perhaps TRBD1 (6 bases). This CDR3 contains 14 residues. Germline V gives CDR1 SQVTM, CDR2 ANQGSEA. The V end was cut by 1 base, the J end by 0 bases, with 9 bases between. CDR3 DNA: TGCAGCGTTGAAGGAACAGGGATGAACACTGAAGCTTTCTTT. This translates into CSVEGTGMNTEAFF.

The chain combines TRBV4-1 with TRBJ2-3, with 12 positions matching TRBD2. V shed 0 bases, J shed 14 bases, and the junction held 12 bases outside the gene matches. Germline CDR1 is MGHRA and CDR2 is YSYEKL. The length of the CDR3 is 16 residues. The CDR3: CASSQDRWTSGDLWYF. The DNA for the CDR3 is TGCGCCAGCAGCCAAGATCGTTGGACTAGCGGGGATTTGTGGTATTTT.

The rearrangement uses TRBV4-1 and TRBJ1-1, with TRBD1 as a possible D gene (6 bases). V lost 2 bases and J 8 bases, leaving 6 bases between the germline ends. CDR3 size: 11 residues. From germline, CDR1 is MGHRA and CDR2 YSYEKL. The CDR3 coding sequence is TGCGCCAGCAGCCAAACAGGGGAAGCTTTCTTT. Its protein product is CASSQTGEAFF.

This clone was seen a single time. This sequence joins TRBV28 and TRBJ1-2; maybe TRBD1 (6 bases). In germline, CDR1 is MDHEN, CDR2 SYDVKM. V was cut by 6 bases and J by 1 base, with 15 bases left in between. The CDR3 runs 15 residues. CDR3 sequence reads: CASSPRGHINYGYTF. In DNA form, the CDR3 reads TGTGCCAGCAGCCCGAGGGGACATATTAACTATGGCTACACCTTC.

V and J are TRBV24-1 and TRBJ2-7; D might be TRBD2 (6 bases). This CDR3 has 15 amino acids. V was pared by 3 bases and J by 1 base, with 12 bases between. The V gene's germline CDR1 is KGHDR and CDR2 SFDVKD. For the CDR3, the DNA is TGTGCCACCAGTGATGGGGGTGCGGGGTCCTACGAGCAGTACTTC. This gives the protein CATSDGGAGSYEQYF.